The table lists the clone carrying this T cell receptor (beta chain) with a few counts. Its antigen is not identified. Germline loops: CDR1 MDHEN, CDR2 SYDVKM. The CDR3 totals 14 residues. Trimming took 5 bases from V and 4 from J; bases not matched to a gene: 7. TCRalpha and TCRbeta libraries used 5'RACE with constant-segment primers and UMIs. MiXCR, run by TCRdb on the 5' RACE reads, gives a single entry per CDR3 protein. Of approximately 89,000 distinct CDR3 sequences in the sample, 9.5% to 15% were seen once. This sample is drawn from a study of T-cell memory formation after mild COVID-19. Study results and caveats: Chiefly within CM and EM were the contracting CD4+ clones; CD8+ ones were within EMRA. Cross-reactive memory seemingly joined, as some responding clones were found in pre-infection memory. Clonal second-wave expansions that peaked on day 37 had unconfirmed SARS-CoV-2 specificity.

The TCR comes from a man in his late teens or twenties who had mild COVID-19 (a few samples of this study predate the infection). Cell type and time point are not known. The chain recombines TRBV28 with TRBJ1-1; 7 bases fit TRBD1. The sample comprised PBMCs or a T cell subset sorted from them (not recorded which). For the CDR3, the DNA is TGTGCCAGCAGTCCCAGGGGGGGGGGCACTGAAGCTTTCTTT. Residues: CASSPRGGGTEAFF. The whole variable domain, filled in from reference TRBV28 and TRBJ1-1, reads DVKVTQSSRYLVKRTGEKVFLECVQDMDHENMFWYRQDPGLGLRLIYFSYDVKMKEKGDIPEGYSVSREKKERFSLILESASTNQTSMYLCASSPRGGGTEAFFGQGTRLTVV.